The rows below give T cell receptor beta chains drawn from one sample of a study of monozygotic twins with inflammatory bowel disease. TCRdb reprocessed the 5' RACE reads and stores each CDR3 protein as one record, lacking DNA. The repertoire shows approximately 110,000 distinct CDR3 sequences; the top ten hold around 12%. The specimen was blood. The origin of the receptors is a human donor with ulcerative colitis or Crohn's disease, or a healthy co-twin of an affected twin (not recorded which). The CDR3 runs from the conserved cysteine through the conserved F or W.

TRBV25-1,TRBJ1-6,CASSDPGTGGSTLHF
TRBV29-1,TRBJ2-4,CSVELGYTKNIQYF
TRBV27,TRBJ2-1,CASSNDRDNEQFF
TRBV5-1,TRBJ2-7,CASSYRTSGSYEQYF
TRBV7-7,TRBJ2-5,CASSSGQLIETQYF
TRBV4-3,TRBJ2-1,CASSQDRGSGPTSDEQFF
TRBV5-5,TRBJ2-1,CASSPRTGFIGNEQFF
TRBV29-1,TRBJ2-1,CSVDFRTGATSYNEQFF
TRBV19,TRBJ2-1,CASSPGTGVLPIF
TRBV21-1,TRBJ2-5,CASAEDSRQETQYF
TRBV20-1,TRBJ2-1,CSAGLAGGAYNEQFF
TRBV6-5,TRBJ2-7,CASSYSEGSITYEQYF
TRBV7-6,TRBJ2-1,CASSLVSPQGQFF
TRBV5-4,TRBJ1-6,CASSAWTGGYSPLHF
TRBV2,TRBJ2-7,CAYRRLGSSYEQYF
TRBV29-1,TRBJ2-1,CSVVGLADYNEQFF
TRBV4-1,TRBJ2-1,CASSQPPRDRGPYNEQFF
TRBV20-1,TRBJ1-2,CSARPGGGLDWEGYTF
TRBV20-1,TRBJ1-1,CSAGQGSEAFF
TRBV5-1,TRBJ2-2,CASSLAVTHEATGELFF
TRBV7-3,TRBJ2-3,CASSTPPDTQYF
TRBV18,TRBJ2-3,CASSQAPGGPLTDTQYF
TRBV15,TRBJ1-3,CATSTISGNTIYF
TRBV20-1,TRBJ2-1,CSAPPSSYNEQFF
TRBV29-1,TRBJ2-7,CSVAANRDSYEQYF
TRBV18,TRBJ1-6,CASSPRKDWGSPLHF
TRBV20-1,TRBJ2-1,CSARETSGRGLYNEQFF
TRBV6-2/TRBV6-3,TRBJ1-5,CASSYCTNVFDEGGGNQPQHF
TRBV7-3,TRBJ2-3,CASGGGASDTQYF
TRBV9,TRBJ2-3,CASSPSGQGPDTQYF
TRBV5-1,TRBJ1-1,CASSYLQGATEAFF
TRBV6-4,TRBJ2-1,CASSSLADSYNEQFF
TRBV29-1,TRBJ1-1,CSVATTGENTEAFF
TRBV6-5,TRBJ2-7,CASSLTGTGIYEQYF
TRBV20-1,TRBJ2-3,CSATRAAGGTDTQYF
TRBV29-1,TRBJ2-2,CSVLSGTTNTGELFF
TRBV19,TRBJ2-6,CASSIGEANVLTF
TRBV5-1,TRBJ2-5,CASSLGLGETQYF
TRBV12-3/TRBV12-4,TRBJ1-3,CASSPWTGDRISGNTIYF
TRBV28,TRBJ1-1,CASRPGGYTEAFF
TRBV5-1,TRBJ1-2,CASSGWDYGYTF
TRBV7-2,TRBJ2-1,CASSYFGLAGGNEQFF
TRBV5-1,TRBJ2-3,CASSPDSDGTDTQYF
TRBV6-1,TRBJ2-2,CASSRDRAPTGELFF
TRBV13,TRBJ2-7,CASSSPLRSGGRSYEQYF
TRBV20-1,TRBJ2-7,CSAKKGGLAGFSSYEQYF
TRBV7-9,TRBJ1-4,CASSQRFLHEKLFF
TRBV5-6,TRBJ1-1,CASTFSEGDRGGGTEAFF
TRBV7-3,TRBJ2-5,CASSALAGQETQYF
TRBV7-2,TRBJ1-3,CASSQGGTATTYF
TRBV12-3/TRBV12-4,TRBJ1-5,CASSFSGGGQPQHF
TRBV10-3,TRBJ2-7,CAISQGGVAESYEQYF
TRBV20-1,TRBJ1-3,CSARDFKTGVGNTIYF
TRBV29-1,TRBJ1-4,CSVKHNEKLFF
TRBV6-1,TRBJ2-3,CASRDTGLLGPDTQYF
TRBV28,TRBJ2-5,CATLAGETQYF
TRBV5-1,TRBJ2-2,CASRRTSGGANTGELFF
TRBV20-1,TRBJ2-3,CSARFGGSSTDTQYF
TRBV20-1,TRBJ1-6,CSASGASSYNSPLHF
TRBV15,TRBJ2-3,CATSRDRRDTQYF